The 21 T cell receptor beta chains reported below all come from one sample, sequenced in a study of shared clonotypes between healthy human individuals. TCRdb's copy holds only in-frame clones and misses some; the assay was immunoSEQ multiplex PCR. Altogether 950,000 to 1,300,000 clones are present, about three quarters being singletons, with the ten largest covering about 1.5%. Sequenced: memory CD4+ T cells sorted from blood. Subset: CD45RA-negative fraction. These receptors were taken from a man aged 18 to 30 in good health.

For this clone: This likely reflects a read error, since a far larger clone is one base away. This chain links TRBV11-2 with TRBJ1-1, with D uncertain. Trimming pared 5 bases from V and 1 base from J, leaving 2 bases between. Germline loops: CDR1 SGHAT, CDR2 FQNNGV. This CDR3 has 11 residues. The CDR3 coding sequence is TGTGCCAGCAGCCAGAACACTGAAGCTTTCTTT. It encodes CASSQNTEAFF.

This sequence joins TRBV11-2 and TRBJ1-2; no definite D call. Trimming removed 5 bases from V and 4 bases from J, with 17 bases in between. From germline, CDR1 is SGHAT and CDR2 FQNNGV. CDR3 size: 15 residues. The CDR3: CASSHLGPSPYGYTF. The CDR3 DNA is TGTGCCAGCAGCCACCTGGGCCCTTCACCCTATGGCTACACCTTC.

The genes are TRBV27 and TRBJ1-3, with no clear D. V shed 8 bases and J shed 4 bases, with 12 bases lying between them. The CDR3 has 13 residues. Germline CDR1 reads MNHEY; CDR2 reads SMNVEV (reference sequence). As DNA, the CDR3 is TGTGCCAGCGGCTATGAAGGGGGAAACACCATATATTTT. Translated: CASGYEGGNTIYF.

The chain recombines TRBV5-1 with TRBJ2-1; TRBD2 agrees at 12 bases. The CDR3 length is 16 residues. Per germline, CDR1 SGHRS and CDR2 YFSETQ. CDR3 protein: CSTALAGGGSYNEQFF. In nucleotides, the CDR3 is TGCTCCACCGCACTAGCGGGGGGAGGCTCCTACAATGAGCAGTTCTTC.

V is TRBV18 and J is TRBJ2-1; D uncertain. Germline assignment: CDR1 KGHSH and CDR2 LQKENI. This CDR3 has 16 amino acids. V shed 0 bases and J shed 0 bases, with 9 bases lying between them. DNA for the CDR3: TGTGCCAGCTCACCACCGATGAGTAGCTCCTACAATGAGCAGTTCTTC. Protein sequence: CASSPPMSSSYNEQFF.

The gene calls are TRBV28 and TRBJ1-4; TRBD1 is a possible D gene (6 bases). CDR1 and CDR2 from the germline V gene are MDHEN and SYDVKM. The V end was cut by 2 bases, the J end by 8 bases, with 15 bases between. The CDR3 has 15 residues. This CDR3 is CASSLRAGGHEKLFF. The CDR3 DNA follows: TGTGCCAGCAGTTTAAGGGCCGGGGGGCACGAAAAACTGTTTTTT.

This clone was observed a single time. The chain joins TRBV6-5 to TRBJ2-1, with D maybe TRBD2 (6 bases). The V end was cut by 6 bases, the J end by 8 bases, with 17 bases between. Germline CDR1 and CDR2: MNHEY and SVGAGI. This CDR3 is built from 14 residues. CDR3 sequence: CASRRDGGQHEQFF. The CDR3 bases are TGTGCCAGCAGGCGGGACGGAGGGCAACATGAGCAGTTCTTC.

The rearrangement links TRBV5-1 to TRBJ2-1; TRBD2 matches at 11 bases. In germline, CDR1 is SGHRS, CDR2 YFSETQ. J was trimmed by 0 bases and V by 5 bases; bases with no gene match: 7. This CDR3 has 17 amino acids. The CDR3 here is CASSFTSGGHSYNEQFF. CDR3 coding DNA: TGCGCCAGCAGTTTTACTAGCGGGGGTCACTCCTACAATGAGCAGTTCTTC.

This chain joins TRBV6-6 and TRBJ2-7; D is unresolved. Trimming pared 0 bases from V and 5 bases from J, leaving 5 bases between. This CDR3 spans 12 amino acids. Germline V lookup: CDR1 MNHNY, CDR2 SVGAGI (reference sequence). The CDR3 DNA follows: TGTGCCAGCAGTTACTCGAGCGACGAGCAGTACTTC. Translation gives CASSYSSDEQYF.

This clone was recorded only once. The rearrangement joins TRBV7-4 to TRBJ2-1; 11 bases align to TRBD2. The CDR3 totals 13 residues. CDR1 and CDR2 from the germline V gene are SGHVT and SQSDAQ. After removal of 9 bases from V and 5 bases from J, the junction contained 3 bases not matched to a gene. In DNA form, the CDR3 reads TGTGCCAGGGGACTAGCGGATCACAATGAGCAGTTCTTC. Translation gives CARGLADHNEQFF.

Regarding this clone: Possible read error: a much larger clone is one base away. The chain employs TRBV7-2 and TRBJ2-5; the D gene is possibly TRBD1 (6 bases). Germline V gene lookup returns CDR1 SGHTA and CDR2 FQGNSA. This CDR3 comprises 14 residues. Trimming took off 5 bases at V and 2 bases at J, with 12 bases between the two ends. In DNA form, the CDR3 reads TGTGCCAGCAGCCCGGGACACCTTCAAGAGACCCAGTACTTC. Amino acids: CASSPGHLQETQYF.

The V and J genes are TRBV5-1 and TRBJ2-7; D gene unclear. Germline V gives CDR1 SGHRS, CDR2 YFSETQ. CDR3 length equals 15 residues. The germline V and J ends were trimmed by 0 bases and 2 bases, with 12 bases remaining between them. CDR3 protein: CASSLDNQTPYEQYF. The CDR3 DNA sequence: TGCGCCAGCAGCTTGGACAACCAGACCCCCTACGAGCAGTACTTC. The full variable domain, with the rest looked up from reference TRBV5-1 and TRBJ2-7, is KAGVTQTPRYLIKTRGQQVTLSCSPISGHRSVSWYQQTPGQGLQFLFEYFSETQRNKGNFPGRFSGRQFSNSRSEMNVSTLELGDSALYLCASSLDNQTPYEQYFGPGTRLTVT.

The chain uses TRBV29-1 and TRBJ2-7; maybe TRBD1 (6 bases). Per the germline V gene, CDR1 is SQVTM and CDR2 is ANQGSEA. The CDR3 runs 14 residues. Trimming removed 4 bases at V and 2 bases at J, with 15 bases between. In DNA, the CDR3 is TGCAGCGTTGTGTATGGCAGGGGCACCTACGAGCAGTACTTC. It codes for CSVVYGRGTYEQYF.

V and J are TRBV30 and TRBJ1-1; D ambiguous. The ends were cut back, 3 bases at V and 1 base at J, with 6 bases in the middle. CDR3 length: 12 amino acids. Per the germline V gene, CDR1 is GTSNPN and CDR2 is SVGIG (reference sequence). CDR3 region: CAWRMGNTEAFF. In DNA, the CDR3 is TGTGCCTGGAGGATGGGGAACACTGAAGCTTTCTTT.

This clone was found once. At one boundary the junction diverges from the germline segment, which might be a read error. The chain is built from TRBV7-7 and TRBJ2-5; the D is unclear. CDR1 is SSHAT and CDR2 is FNYEAQ in the germline V gene (reference sequence). The CDR3 is 16 amino acids. The chain's CDR3 is CASSLGITRTRETQYF. DNA for the CDR3: TGTGCTAGCAGCTTGGGGATTACAAGAACAAGGGAGACCCAGTACTTC.

V and J are TRBV7-9 and TRBJ2-5; 12 bases are shared with TRBD1. Losses at the gene ends were 5 bases for V and 5 bases for J; bases not matched to a gene: 12. Germline CDR1 and CDR2: SEHNR and FQNEAQ (reference sequence). The CDR3 spans 17 residues. CDR3 nucleotide sequence: TGTGCCAGCAGCCGTCGTGCCGGGACAGGGGGCGGGGAGACCCAGTACTTC. Amino acid sequence: CASSRRAGTGGGETQYF.

The V gene is TRBV27, the J gene TRBJ2-7; possible D gene TRBD2, 5 bases. From germline, CDR1 is MNHEY and CDR2 SMNVEV (reference sequence). CDR3 length: 11 residues. V lost 6 bases, J lost 7 bases, and 10 bases lay in between. The CDR3 sequence is CASREGLEQYF. The CDR3 region has the DNA TGTGCCAGCAGAGAGGGTTTGGAGCAGTACTTC.

The CDR3 bases are TGTGCCAGCAGCTTGTCCTTGCTTGGCTACACCTTC. It encodes CASSLSLLGYTF. The chain links TRBV5-8 to TRBJ1-2; D is unclear. Between the trimmed V and J ends, which lost 1 base and 7 bases, there was a span of 8 bases. The CDR3 sequence is 12 residues long. The germline CDR1 and CDR2 sequences are SGHTS and YDEGEE.

The CDR3 DNA is TGTGCCAGCAGTTTCCCCCAACCGGGACAGGGGACGGGTGGCTACACCTTC. Its protein is CASSFPQPGQGTGGYTF. The chain carries TRBV28 and TRBJ1-2, with 10 bases aligning to TRBD1. The length of the CDR3 is 17 residues. CDR1 and CDR2 (germline): MDHEN, SYDVKM. The J segment lost 7 bases and the V segment lost 3 bases, leaving 14 bases of the junction unmatched.

This clone appeared a single time. The rearrangement links TRBV5-1 to TRBJ2-3; no definite D call. The germline V gene has CDR1 SGHRS and CDR2 YFSETQ. The ends were cut back, 2 bases at V and 0 bases at J, with 10 bases in the middle. This CDR3 has 15 residues. CDR3 protein: CASSLIDLSTDTQYF. In DNA form, the CDR3 reads TGCGCCAGCAGCTTAATCGACCTAAGCACAGATACGCAGTATTTT.

This clone has just a few counts. The gene calls are TRBV6-1 and TRBJ1-2; D call uncertain. Germline V gene lookup returns CDR1 MNHNS and CDR2 SASEGT. There are 14 residues in the CDR3. The V and J ends lost 8 bases and 0 bases respectively, with 13 bases between them. DNA for the CDR3: TGTGCCAGCTTCGATCAAGCCCCTAACTATGGCTACACCTTC. Translating gives CASFDQAPNYGYTF.